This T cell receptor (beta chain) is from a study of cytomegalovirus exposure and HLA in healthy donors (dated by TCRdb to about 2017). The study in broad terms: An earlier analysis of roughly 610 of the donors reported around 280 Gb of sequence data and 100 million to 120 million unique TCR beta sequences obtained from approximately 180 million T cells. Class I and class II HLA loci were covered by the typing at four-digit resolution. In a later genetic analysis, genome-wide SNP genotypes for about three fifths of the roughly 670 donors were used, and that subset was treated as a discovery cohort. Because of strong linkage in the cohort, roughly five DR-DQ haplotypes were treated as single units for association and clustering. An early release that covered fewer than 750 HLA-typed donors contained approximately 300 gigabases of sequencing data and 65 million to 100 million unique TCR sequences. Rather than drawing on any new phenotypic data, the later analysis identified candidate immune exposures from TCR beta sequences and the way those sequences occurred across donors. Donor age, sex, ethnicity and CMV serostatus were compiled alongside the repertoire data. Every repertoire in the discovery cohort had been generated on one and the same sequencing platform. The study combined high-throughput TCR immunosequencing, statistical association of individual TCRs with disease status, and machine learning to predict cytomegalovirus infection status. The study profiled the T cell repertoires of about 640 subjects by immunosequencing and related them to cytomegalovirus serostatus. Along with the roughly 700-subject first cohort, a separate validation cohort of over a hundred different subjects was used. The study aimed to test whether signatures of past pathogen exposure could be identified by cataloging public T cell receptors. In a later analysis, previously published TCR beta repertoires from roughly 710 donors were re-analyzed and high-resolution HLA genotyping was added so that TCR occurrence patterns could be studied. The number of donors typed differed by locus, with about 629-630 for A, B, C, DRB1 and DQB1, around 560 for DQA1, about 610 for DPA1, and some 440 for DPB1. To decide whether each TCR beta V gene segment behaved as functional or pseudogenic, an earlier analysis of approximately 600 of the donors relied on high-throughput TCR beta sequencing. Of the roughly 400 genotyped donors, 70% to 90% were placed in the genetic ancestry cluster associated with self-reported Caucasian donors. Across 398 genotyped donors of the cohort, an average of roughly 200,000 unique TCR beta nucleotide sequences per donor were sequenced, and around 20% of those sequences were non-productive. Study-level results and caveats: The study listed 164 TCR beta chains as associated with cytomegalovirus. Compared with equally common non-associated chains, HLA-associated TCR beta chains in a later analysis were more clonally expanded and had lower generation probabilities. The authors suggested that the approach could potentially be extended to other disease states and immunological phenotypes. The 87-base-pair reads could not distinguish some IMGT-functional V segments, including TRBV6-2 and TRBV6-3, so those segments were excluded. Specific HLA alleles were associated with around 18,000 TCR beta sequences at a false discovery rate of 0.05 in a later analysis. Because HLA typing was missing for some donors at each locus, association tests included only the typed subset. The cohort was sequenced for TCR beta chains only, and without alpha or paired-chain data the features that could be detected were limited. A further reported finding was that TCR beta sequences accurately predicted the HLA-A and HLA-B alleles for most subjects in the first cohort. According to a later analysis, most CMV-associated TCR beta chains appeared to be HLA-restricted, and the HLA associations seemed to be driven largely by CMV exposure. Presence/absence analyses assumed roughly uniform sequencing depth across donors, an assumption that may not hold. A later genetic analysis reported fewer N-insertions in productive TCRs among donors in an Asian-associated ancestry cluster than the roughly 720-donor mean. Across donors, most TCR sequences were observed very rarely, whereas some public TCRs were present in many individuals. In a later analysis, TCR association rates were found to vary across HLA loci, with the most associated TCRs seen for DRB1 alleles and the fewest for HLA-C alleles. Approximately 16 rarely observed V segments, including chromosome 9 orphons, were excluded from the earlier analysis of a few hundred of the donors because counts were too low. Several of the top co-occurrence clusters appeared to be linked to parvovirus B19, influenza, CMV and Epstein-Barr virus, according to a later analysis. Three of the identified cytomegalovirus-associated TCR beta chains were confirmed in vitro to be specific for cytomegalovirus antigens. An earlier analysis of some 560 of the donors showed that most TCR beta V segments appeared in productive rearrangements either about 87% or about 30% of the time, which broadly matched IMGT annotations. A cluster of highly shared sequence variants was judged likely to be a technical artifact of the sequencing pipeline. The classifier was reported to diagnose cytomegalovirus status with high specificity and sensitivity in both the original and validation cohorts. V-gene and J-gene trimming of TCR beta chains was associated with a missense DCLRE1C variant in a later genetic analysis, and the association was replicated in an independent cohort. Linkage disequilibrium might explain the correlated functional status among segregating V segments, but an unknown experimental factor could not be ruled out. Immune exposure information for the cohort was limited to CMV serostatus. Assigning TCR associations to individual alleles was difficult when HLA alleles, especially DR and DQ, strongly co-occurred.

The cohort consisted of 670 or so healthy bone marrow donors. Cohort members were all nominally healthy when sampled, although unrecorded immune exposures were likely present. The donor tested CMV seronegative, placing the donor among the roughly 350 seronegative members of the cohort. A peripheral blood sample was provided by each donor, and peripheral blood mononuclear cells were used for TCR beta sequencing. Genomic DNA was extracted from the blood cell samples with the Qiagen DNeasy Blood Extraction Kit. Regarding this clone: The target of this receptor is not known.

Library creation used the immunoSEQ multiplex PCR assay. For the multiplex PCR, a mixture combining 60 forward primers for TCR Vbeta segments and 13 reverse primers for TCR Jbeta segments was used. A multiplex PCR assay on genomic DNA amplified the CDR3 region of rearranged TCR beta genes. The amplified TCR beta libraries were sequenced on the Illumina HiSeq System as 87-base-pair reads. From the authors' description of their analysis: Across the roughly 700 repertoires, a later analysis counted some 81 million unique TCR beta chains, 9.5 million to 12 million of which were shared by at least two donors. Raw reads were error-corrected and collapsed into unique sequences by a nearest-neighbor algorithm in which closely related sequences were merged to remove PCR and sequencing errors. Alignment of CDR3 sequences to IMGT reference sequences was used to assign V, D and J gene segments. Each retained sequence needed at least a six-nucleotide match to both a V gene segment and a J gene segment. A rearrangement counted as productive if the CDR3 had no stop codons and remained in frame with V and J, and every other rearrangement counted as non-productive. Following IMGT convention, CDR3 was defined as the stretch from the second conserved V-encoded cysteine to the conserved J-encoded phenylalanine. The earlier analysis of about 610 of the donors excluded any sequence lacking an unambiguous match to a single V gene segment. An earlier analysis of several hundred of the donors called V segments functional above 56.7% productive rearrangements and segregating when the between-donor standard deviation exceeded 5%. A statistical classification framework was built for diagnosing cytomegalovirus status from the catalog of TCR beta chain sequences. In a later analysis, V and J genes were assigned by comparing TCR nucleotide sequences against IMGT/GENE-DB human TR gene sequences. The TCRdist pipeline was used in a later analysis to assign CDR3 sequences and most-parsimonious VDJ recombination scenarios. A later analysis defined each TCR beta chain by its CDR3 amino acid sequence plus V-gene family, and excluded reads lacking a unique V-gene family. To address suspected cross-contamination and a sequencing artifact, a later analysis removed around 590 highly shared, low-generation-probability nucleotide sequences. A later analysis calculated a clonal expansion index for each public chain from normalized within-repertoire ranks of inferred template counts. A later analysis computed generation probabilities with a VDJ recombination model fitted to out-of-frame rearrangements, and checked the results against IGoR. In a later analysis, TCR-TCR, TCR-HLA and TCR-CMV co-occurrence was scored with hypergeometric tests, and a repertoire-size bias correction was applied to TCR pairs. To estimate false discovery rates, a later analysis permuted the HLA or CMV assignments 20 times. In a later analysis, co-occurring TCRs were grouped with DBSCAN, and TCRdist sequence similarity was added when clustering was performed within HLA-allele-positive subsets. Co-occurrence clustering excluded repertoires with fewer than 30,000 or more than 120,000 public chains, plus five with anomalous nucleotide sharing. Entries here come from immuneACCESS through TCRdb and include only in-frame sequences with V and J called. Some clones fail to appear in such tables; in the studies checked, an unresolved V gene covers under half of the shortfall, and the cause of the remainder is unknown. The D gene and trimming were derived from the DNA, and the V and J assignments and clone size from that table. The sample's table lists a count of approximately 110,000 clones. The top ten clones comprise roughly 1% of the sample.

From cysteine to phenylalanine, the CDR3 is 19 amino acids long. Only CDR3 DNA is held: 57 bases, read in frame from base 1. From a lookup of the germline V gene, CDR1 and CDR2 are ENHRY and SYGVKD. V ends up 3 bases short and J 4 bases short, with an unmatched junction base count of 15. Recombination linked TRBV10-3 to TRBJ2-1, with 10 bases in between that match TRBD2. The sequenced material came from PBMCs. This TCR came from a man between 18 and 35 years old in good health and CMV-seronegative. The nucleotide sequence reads TGTGCCATCAGTGAAGTTAGGGGGAATCTAGCGGGAGTATACAATGAGCAGTTCTTC. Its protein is CAISEVRGNLAGVYNEQFF.